What follows is one TCR beta chain and its context. Other DNA sequences in this specimen translate into the identical CDR3. Data came from immunoSEQ multiplex PCR; TCRdb stores just in-frame clones and leaves some out. The sample has under 300,000 clones; 70% to 90% are singletons. This entry belongs to a study of blood T cell repertoires in COVID-19. J lost 1 base, V lost 4 bases, and 8 bases had no gene match. This CDR3 comprises 15 residues. Germline V gene data show CDR1 as SGHTS and CDR2 as YDEGEE. The chain employs TRBV5-8 and TRBJ2-7; TRBD1 aligns across 7 bases. The sample was peripheral blood. The receptor was derived from a woman aged 25 to 39 with acute or convalescent COVID-19. The CDR3 here is CASSRDSFGSYEQYF. CDR3 bases: TGTGCCAGCAGCCGGGACAGTTTCGGATCCTACGAGCAGTACTTC.